The entry below describes one T cell receptor (beta chain). Its antigen is unidentified. Sorted subsets were amplified in replicate PCRs using approximately 200 ng DNA, tens of thousands of T cell genomes. Clones were sequenced by immunoSEQ multiplex PCR, and TCRdb holds only the in-frame ones, with some missing. This table has roughly 1 million clones, 70% to 80% appearing once. The CDR3 has 14 residues. Germline V lookup: CDR1 LGHNT, CDR2 FRNRAP. The V end lost 6 bases, the J end lost 0 bases, and 9 bases lay between the germline ends. A CD45RA-negative memory subset and a CD45RA+ naive subset were separated from the CD4+ cells. This specimen belongs to a study of shared clonotypes between healthy human individuals. About the research overall: Plates per donor: three CD4 naive, three CD4 memory, two CD8 naive, one CD8 memory. Points from the study as a whole: As a rule, naive subsets had a larger estimated richness than memory subsets.

The TCR comes from a man aged 18 to 30 in good health. Sequencing was done on a sample of memory CD4+ T cells sorted from blood. As to subset: CD45RA-negative fraction. The gene calls are TRBV12-5 and TRBJ2-1; possible D gene TRBD2, 6 bases. The CDR3 is CASGLAVSYNEQFF. The CDR3 DNA follows: TGTGCTAGTGGCTTAGCGGTCTCCTACAATGAGCAGTTCTTC.